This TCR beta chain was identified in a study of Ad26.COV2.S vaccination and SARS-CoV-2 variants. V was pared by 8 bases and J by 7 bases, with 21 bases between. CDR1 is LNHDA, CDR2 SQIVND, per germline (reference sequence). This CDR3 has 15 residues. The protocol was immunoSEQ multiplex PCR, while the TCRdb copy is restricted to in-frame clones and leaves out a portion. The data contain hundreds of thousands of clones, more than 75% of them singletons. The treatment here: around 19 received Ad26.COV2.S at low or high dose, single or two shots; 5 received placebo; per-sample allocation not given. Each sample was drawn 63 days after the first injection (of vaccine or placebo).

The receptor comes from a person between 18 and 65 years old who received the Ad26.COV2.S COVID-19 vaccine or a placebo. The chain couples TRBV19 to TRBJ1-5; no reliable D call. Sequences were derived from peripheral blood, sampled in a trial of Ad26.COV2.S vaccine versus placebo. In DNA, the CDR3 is TGTGCCAGTGGAGCCTACCGTGAATTACCCCAGCCCCAGCATTTT. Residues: CASGAYRELPQPQHF.